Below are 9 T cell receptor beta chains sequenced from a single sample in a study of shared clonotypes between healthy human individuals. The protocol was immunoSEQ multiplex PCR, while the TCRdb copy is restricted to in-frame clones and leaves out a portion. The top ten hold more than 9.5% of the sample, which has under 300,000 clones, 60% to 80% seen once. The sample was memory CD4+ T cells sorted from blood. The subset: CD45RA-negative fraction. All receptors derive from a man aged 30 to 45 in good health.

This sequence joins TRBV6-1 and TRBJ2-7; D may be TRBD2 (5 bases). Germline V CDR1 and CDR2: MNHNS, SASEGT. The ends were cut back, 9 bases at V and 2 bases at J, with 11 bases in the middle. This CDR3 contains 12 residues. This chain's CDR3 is CARIREPYEQYF. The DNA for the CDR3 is TGTGCCAGAATCCGGGAACCCTACGAGCAGTACTTC.

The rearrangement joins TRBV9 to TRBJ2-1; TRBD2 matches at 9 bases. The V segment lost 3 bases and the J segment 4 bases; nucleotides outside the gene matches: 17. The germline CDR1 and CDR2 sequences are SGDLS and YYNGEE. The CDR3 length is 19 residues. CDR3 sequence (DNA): TGTGCCAGCAGCGCAAGAAGGACTAGCGAGGTACGAGGATACAATGAGCAGTTCTTC. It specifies CASSARRTSEVRGYNEQFF.

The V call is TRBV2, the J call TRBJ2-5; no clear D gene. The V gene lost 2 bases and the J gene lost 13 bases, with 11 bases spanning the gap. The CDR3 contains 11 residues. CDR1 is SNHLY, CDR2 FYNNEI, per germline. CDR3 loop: CASSEQSKPYF. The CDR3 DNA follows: TGTGCCAGCAGTGAACAGTCTAAGCCGTACTTC.

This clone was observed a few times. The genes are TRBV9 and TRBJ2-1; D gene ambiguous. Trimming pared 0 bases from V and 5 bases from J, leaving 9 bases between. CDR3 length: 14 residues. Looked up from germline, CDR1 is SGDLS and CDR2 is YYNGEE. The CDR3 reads CASSVEWADNEQFF. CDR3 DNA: TGTGCCAGCAGCGTAGAATGGGCCGACAATGAGCAGTTCTTC.

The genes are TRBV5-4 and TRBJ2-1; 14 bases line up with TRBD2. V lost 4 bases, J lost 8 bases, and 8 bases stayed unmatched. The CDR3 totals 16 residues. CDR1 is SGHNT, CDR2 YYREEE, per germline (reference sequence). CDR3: CASSPGLAGVAHEQFF. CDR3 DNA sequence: TGTGCCAGCAGCCCGGGACTAGCGGGAGTCGCACATGAGCAGTTCTTC.

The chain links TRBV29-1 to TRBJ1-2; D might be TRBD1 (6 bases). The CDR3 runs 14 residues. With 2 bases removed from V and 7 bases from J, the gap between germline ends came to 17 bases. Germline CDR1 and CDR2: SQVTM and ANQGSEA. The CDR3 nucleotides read TGCAGCGTTGAATCTCCAGGGGCCGCGGGTGGCTACACCTTC. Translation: CSVESPGAAGGYTF.

The CDR3 DNA reads TGTGCCAGCAGCTTTGTCGGGAGAGGCGCCGGGGAGCTGTTTTTT. This translates into CASSFVGRGAGELFF. V is TRBV5-6 and J is TRBJ2-2; possibly TRBD2 for D (6 bases). CDR1 is SGHDT, CDR2 YYEEEE, per germline. The CDR3 is 15 amino acids. Trimming took 2 bases from V and 6 from J, leaving 14 bases between them.

The CDR3 sequence is CASSLAGDGYTF. The CDR3 DNA reads TGTGCCAGCAGCTTGGCTGGGGATGGCTACACCTTC. The chain combines TRBV5-4 with TRBJ1-2; no reliable D call. The germline V gene encodes CDR1 SGHNT and CDR2 YYREEE (reference sequence). V dropped 0 bases and J dropped 6 bases, with 6 bases sitting between them. The CDR3 contains 12 residues.

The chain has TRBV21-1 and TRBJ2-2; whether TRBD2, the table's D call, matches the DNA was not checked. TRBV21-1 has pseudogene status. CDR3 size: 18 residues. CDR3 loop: CASSKGPGLAINTGELFF. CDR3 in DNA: TGTGCCAGCAGCAAAGGGCCGGGACTAGCCATTAACACCGGGGAGCTGTTTTTT.